Below, 9 T cell receptor beta chains from the same sample are listed, as sequenced in a study of T-cell reconstitution after alpha-beta-depleted transplantation in children. Unique molecular identifiers were built into the TCRbeta library. MiXCR was run by TCRdb on the PCR reads, yielding one entry per CDR3 protein. Of about 480,000 distinct CDR3 sequences listed, approximately 13% are singletons. The sequencing used PBMCs from the stem cell graft donor, collected from the stem cell graft. These receptors all come from a human donor who donated a stem cell graft to a child with combined immunodeficiency.

About this clonotype: Possible read error: a much larger clone is one base away. The chain uses TRBV10-3 and TRBJ2-7, with TRBD1 matching 8 bases. The CDR3 runs to 13 residues. Germline CDR1 ENHRY, CDR2 SYGVKD. This CDR3 reads CVISRDRTYEQYF. The CDR3 DNA reads TGTGTCATCAGTCGGGACAGGACCTACGAGCAGTACTTC.

J is TRBJ2-2 and V is TRBV12-3 or TRBV12-4; 7 positions match TRBD2. With V trimmed by 11 bases and J by 7 bases, 10 bases remained unmatched. The CDR3 runs 13 residues. The CDR3 nucleotides read TGTGCCGGACTAGGGCCACGAGACGGGGAGCTGTTTTTT. It codes for CAGLGPRDGELFF.

This rearrangement joins TRBV9 to TRBJ2-5; 9 nucleotides agree with TRBD1. The CDR3 spans 16 residues. Germline CDR1 and CDR2: SGDLS and YYNGEE. V shed 0 bases, J shed 2 bases, and the junction held 5 bases outside the gene matches. CDR3 in amino acids: CASSVGGQGTQETQYF. The CDR3 nucleotides read TGTGCCAGCAGCGTAGGGGGACAGGGAACGCAAGAGACCCAGTACTTC.

This clonotype was counted ten times or more. The V call is TRBV24-1, the J call TRBJ2-3; no reliable D call. Germline CDR1 KGHDR, CDR2 SFDVKD. Trimming took off 4 bases at V and 0 bases at J, with 13 bases between the two ends. CDR3 length: 16 amino acids. The CDR3 DNA is TGTGCCACCAGTGAGGCCCAGCGCGCTAGCACAGATACGCAGTATTTT. It specifies CATSEAQRASTDTQYF.

Regarding this clonotype: The junction does not match germline at one end; this may be a read error. The chain is built from TRBV4-3 and TRBJ2-1, with D possibly being TRBD1 or TRBD2 (5 bases each). CDR1 is LGHNA, CDR2 YSLEER, per germline. The CDR3 consists of 17 residues. The CDR3 DNA follows: TGCGCCAGCAGTCAAGAGGTCTGGGACCTCAACTACAATGAGCAGTTCTTC. This translates into CASSQEVWDLNYNEQFF.

In its sample, this clonotype was seen a few times. The chain joins TRBV20-1 to TRBJ2-1; a possible D gene is TRBD2 (6 bases). V lost 0 bases and J lost 1, with 13 bases in between. The CDR3 is 16 amino acids. In germline, CDR1 is DFQATT, CDR2 SNEGSKA (reference sequence). CDR3 region: CSARDYGSRSYNEQFF. The CDR3 DNA sequence: TGCAGTGCTAGAGATTACGGGAGCAGATCCTACAATGAGCAGTTCTTC.

V is TRBV12-3 or TRBV12-4 and J is TRBJ2-1; no definite D call. V gave up 10 bases and J gave up 0 bases, with 22 bases separating them. The CDR3 contains 17 residues. The CDR3, as DNA: TGTGCCACCATCAAAACTCGCTCTCCTAGCTCCTACAATGAGCAGTTCTTC. Protein product: CATIKTRSPSSYNEQFF.

V is TRBV30 and J is TRBJ2-4, with D tentatively TRBD2 (5 bases). CDR3 length equals 13 residues. CDR1 and CDR2 (germline): GTSNPN, SVGIG (reference sequence). Deletions cut 4 bases from V and 1 base from J, with 8 bases between. The CDR3 nucleotides read TGTGCCTGGACCCCGGGGGCCAAAAACATTCAGTACTTC. It specifies CAWTPGAKNIQYF.

This chain connects TRBV7-2 to TRBJ2-2, with D tentatively TRBD1 (5 bases). With 5 bases removed from V and 0 bases from J, the gap between germline ends came to 10 bases. From germline, CDR1 is SGHTA and CDR2 FQGNSA. The CDR3 totals 15 residues. The CDR3: CASSPIGANTGELFF. In DNA, the CDR3 is TGTGCCAGCAGCCCAATAGGGGCGAACACCGGGGAGCTGTTTTTT.